This entry features one T cell receptor beta chain sequence. Its cognate antigen is unknown. The germline CDR1 and CDR2 sequences are SGHTA and FQGNSA. Trimming took 2 bases from V and 6 from J; bases not matched to a gene: 8. The CDR3 is made up of 15 amino acids. Amplification of TCR alpha and beta CDR3 regions from RNA used iRepertoire nested multiplex PCR. One-step reverse transcription and amplification started from about 100-400 ng of tissue mRNA or PBMC total RNA. From the multiplex PCR reads, TCRdb called clonotypes with MiXCR, one entry per CDR3 protein. The sample carries more than 20,000 distinct CDR3 sequences, 20% to 25% recorded once. The sample originates from a study of glioma-infiltrating T cells. Study-wide points: Tissue and blood shared very few CDR3 sequences. Non-neoplastic patients had below-expected tissue-blood divergence, while all gliomas exceeded expectation.

The chain recombines TRBV7-2 with TRBJ2-5; 8 bases are a match to TRBD2. Sequencing used glioma tissue, nonneoplastic brain tissue, or PBMCs (not recorded which). This sequence was found in a human donor with low-grade glioma or glioblastoma, undergoing nonglioma brain surgery, or in good health (not recorded which). The CDR3: CASSLFSAGEQTQYF. In DNA, the CDR3 is TGTGCCAGCAGCTTATTCTCAGCGGGGGAGCAGACCCAGTACTTC. Variable domain in full (rest from reference TRBV7-2 and TRBJ2-5): GAGVSQSPSNKVTEKGKDVELRCDPISGHTALYWYRQSLGQGLEFLIYFQGNSAPDKSGLPSDRFSAERTGGSVSTLTIQRTQQEDSAVYLCASSLFSAGEQTQYFGPGTRLLVL.